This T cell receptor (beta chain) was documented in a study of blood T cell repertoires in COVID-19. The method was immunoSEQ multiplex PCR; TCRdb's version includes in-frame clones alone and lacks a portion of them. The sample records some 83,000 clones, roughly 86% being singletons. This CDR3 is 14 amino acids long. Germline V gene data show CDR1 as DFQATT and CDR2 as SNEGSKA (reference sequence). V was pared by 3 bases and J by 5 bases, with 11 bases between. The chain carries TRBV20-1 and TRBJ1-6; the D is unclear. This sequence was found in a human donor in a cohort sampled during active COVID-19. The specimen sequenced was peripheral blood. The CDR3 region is CSASFTQNNSPLHF. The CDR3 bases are TGCAGTGCTAGTTTTACACAGAATAATTCACCCCTCCACTTT.